These 12 T cell receptor beta chains were all obtained from the same sample, sequenced in a study of T cell repertoires in cytomegalovirus infection. Their cognate antigens are unknown. One entry per CDR3 protein results from TCRdb running MiXCR on the reads. Of approximately 910,000 distinct CDR3 sequences in the sample, about a third were seen once. This material consisted of cultured CD8+ T cells from PBMCs, taken from culture after CMV antigen stimulation. Source of these receptors: a human donor in good health (CMV status not recorded). Some clones in this sample may be carry-over from other donors' samples.

This sequence joins TRBV4-3 and TRBJ2-3; D ambiguous. Germline CDR1 and CDR2: LGHNA and YSLEER. The CDR3 runs 16 residues. V was pared by 0 bases and J by 2 bases, with 12 bases between. CDR3 nucleotide sequence: TGCGCCAGCAGCCAAGACTTGGCGATGACCACAGATACGCAGTATTTT. Protein: CASSQDLAMTTDTQYF.

The V gene is TRBV7-8, the J gene TRBJ1-4; D is uncertain. Germline loops: CDR1 SGHVS, CDR2 FQNEAQ. V dropped 2 bases and J dropped 8 bases, with 15 bases sitting between them. The CDR3 loop spans 15 amino acids. The CDR3 DNA is TGTGCCAGCAGCTTATCGGATCACAGCCACGAAAAACTGTTTTTT. As protein: CASSLSDHSHEKLFF.

The chain uses TRBV29-1 and TRBJ2-7; 10 bases are a match to TRBD2. This CDR3 is 13 amino acids long. Germline lookup yields CDR1 SQVTM and CDR2 ANQGSEA. The J segment lost 5 bases and the V segment lost 7 bases, leaving 8 bases of the junction unmatched. CDR3 sequence reads: CSGSSGGGHEQYF. The CDR3 bases are TGCAGCGGATCTAGCGGGGGTGGCCACGAGCAGTACTTC.

The rearrangement joins TRBV20-1 to TRBJ2-3; no clear D. Trimming stripped 6 bases from V and 2 bases from J, with 18 bases between. The CDR3 loop spans 15 amino acids. CDR1 and CDR2 from the germline V gene are DFQATT and SNEGSKA (reference sequence). CDR3 in DNA: TGCAGTGCCCCACTCGGCAGATCCTTCACAGATACGCAGTATTTT. It encodes CSAPLGRSFTDTQYF.

V usage is TRBV3-1 and J usage is TRBJ2-5; D uncertain. Germline CDR1 and CDR2: LGHDT and YNNKEL (reference sequence). The CDR3 runs to 16 residues. V lost 0 bases, J lost 1 base, and 12 bases lay in between. The CDR3 coding sequence is TGTGCCAGCAGCCAAGATGGGGTATTCTTCCAAGAGACCCAGTACTTC. Translation: CASSQDGVFFQETQYF.

The rearrangement links TRBV20-1 to TRBJ1-1, with D hard to call. Germline V gives CDR1 DFQATT, CDR2 SNEGSKA (reference sequence). The CDR3 runs to 13 residues. The V and J ends lost 1 base and 8 bases respectively, with 14 bases between them. CDR3 in DNA: TGCAGTGCTAGAGTCTCGGTCGCGGGCGAAGCTTTCTTT. Translation: CSARVSVAGEAFF.

The V call is TRBV7-6, the J call TRBJ1-2; TRBD1 is a possible D gene (5 bases). The CDR3 totals 15 residues. Germline V gives CDR1 SGHVS, CDR2 FNYEAQ. Trimming cost V 4 bases and J 1 base, with 13 bases left between them. The CDR3 sequence is CASSSRAGGNYGYTF. For the CDR3, the DNA is TGTGCCAGCAGCTCGCGGGCGGGGGGTAACTATGGCTACACCTTC.

This clonotype has a handful of counts. The chain recombines TRBV7-6 with TRBJ2-1; tentative D call: TRBD2 (5 bases). The V gene lost 1 base and the J gene lost 9 bases, with 10 bases spanning the gap. The CDR3 covers 13 residues. The germline V gene has CDR1 SGHVS and CDR2 FNYEAQ. In nucleotides, the CDR3 is TGTGCCAGCAGCTTAGGCGGAGGATTTGAGCAGTTCTTC. Its translation is CASSLGGGFEQFF.

This clonotype was counted ten times or more. The V gene is TRBV7-3, the J gene TRBJ2-1, with a weak D call TRBD2 (6 bases). V dropped 9 bases and J dropped 8 bases, with 20 bases sitting between them. CDR1 is SGHTA, CDR2 FQGTGA, per germline. CDR3 length: 14 amino acids. As DNA, the CDR3 is TGTGCCAGTGGCTCCCCGGGACTGAGCGATGAGCAGTTCTTC. Amino acids: CASGSPGLSDEQFF.

In its sample, this clonotype was seen many times. V and J are TRBV6-2 or TRBV6-3 and TRBJ2-1; tentatively, D is TRBD1 (7 bases). V was pared by 6 bases and J by 9 bases, with 15 bases between. Germline CDR1 MNHEY, CDR2 SVGEGT. The CDR3 has 13 amino acids. CDR3 protein: CASSQQGRSEQFF. The CDR3 region has the DNA TGTGCCAGCAGCCAACAGGGGAGGAGTGAGCAGTTCTTC.

There are a few counts of this clonotype. V usage is TRBV29-1 and J usage is TRBJ2-1; D unresolved. The ends were cut back, 6 bases at V and 2 bases at J, with 11 bases in the middle. The CDR3 extends over 13 amino acids. Germline CDR1 SQVTM, CDR2 ANQGSEA. CDR3: CSVYKNPYNEQFF. Written as DNA, the CDR3 is TGCAGCGTATACAAAAATCCCTACAATGAGCAGTTCTTC.

In regard to this clonotype: One junction end does not reproduce the germline sequence, and a read error may be involved. The chain combines TRBV11-3 with TRBJ2-2; D uncertain. Per germline, CDR1 SGHNT and CDR2 YENEEA. This CDR3 contains 15 residues. DNA for the CDR3: TGTGCTAGCAGCGCAGTGTCCCATAACACCGGGGAGCTGTTTTTT. Translation: CASSAVSHNTGELFF. The whole variable domain, filled in from reference TRBV11-3 and TRBJ2-2, reads EAGVVQSPRYKIIEKKQPVAFWCNPISGHNTLYWYLQNLGQGPELLIRYENEEAVDDSQLPKDRFSAERLKGVDSTLKIQPAELGDSAVYLCASSAVSHNTGELFFGEGSRLTVL.